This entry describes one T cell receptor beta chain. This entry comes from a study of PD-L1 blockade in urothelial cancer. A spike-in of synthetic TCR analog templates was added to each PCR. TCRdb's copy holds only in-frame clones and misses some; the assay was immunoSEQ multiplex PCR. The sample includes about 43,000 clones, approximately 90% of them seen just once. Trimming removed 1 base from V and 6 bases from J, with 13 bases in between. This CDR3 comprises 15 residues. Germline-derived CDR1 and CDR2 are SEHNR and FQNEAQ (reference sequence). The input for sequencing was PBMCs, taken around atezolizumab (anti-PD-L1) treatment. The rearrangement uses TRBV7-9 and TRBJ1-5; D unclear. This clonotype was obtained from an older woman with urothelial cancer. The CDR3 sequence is CASSLGPAASQPQHF. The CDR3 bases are TGTGCCAGCAGCTTAGGGCCCGCGGCTTCTCAGCCCCAGCATTTT.